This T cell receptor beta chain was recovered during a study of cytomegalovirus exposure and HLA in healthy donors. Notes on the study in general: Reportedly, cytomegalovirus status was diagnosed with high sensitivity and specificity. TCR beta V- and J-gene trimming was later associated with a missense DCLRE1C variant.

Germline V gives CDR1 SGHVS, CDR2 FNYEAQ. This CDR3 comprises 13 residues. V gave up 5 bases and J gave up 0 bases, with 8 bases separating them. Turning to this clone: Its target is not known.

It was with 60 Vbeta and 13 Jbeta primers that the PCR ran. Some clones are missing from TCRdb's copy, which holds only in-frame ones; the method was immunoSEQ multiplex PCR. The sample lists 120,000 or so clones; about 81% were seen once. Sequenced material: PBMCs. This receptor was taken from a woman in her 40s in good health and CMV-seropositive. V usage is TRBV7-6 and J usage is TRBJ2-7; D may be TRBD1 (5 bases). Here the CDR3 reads CASSPDSSYEQYF. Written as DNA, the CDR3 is TGTGCCAGCAGCCCTGACAGCTCCTACGAGCAGTACTTC.